This TCR beta chain came from a study of T cell responses to AZD1222 COVID-19 vaccine. Libraries were prepared by immunoSEQ multiplex PCR; TCRdb keeps only in-frame clonotypes and omits some of them. The sample has approximately 110,000 clones, around 95% seen once; the top ten hold 2% to 2.5%. The CDR3 consists of 15 residues. The J segment lost 3 bases and the V segment lost 4 bases, leaving 7 bases of the junction unmatched. Germline V CDR1 and CDR2: SGHNT, YENEEA. The material sequenced was peripheral blood, taken on day 0 of AZD1222 vaccination. The sequence was obtained from an adult in good health. V usage is TRBV11-3 and J usage is TRBJ2-3; 7 bases line up with TRBD1. CDR3 region: CASSSGQAVTDTQYF. In DNA form, the CDR3 reads TGTGCCAGCAGCTCCGGACAGGCAGTAACAGATACGCAGTATTTT.